These 29 T cell receptor beta chains were sequenced from one sample in a study of cytomegalovirus exposure and HLA in healthy donors. The PCR contained 60 Vbeta and 13 Jbeta primers. Profiling relied on immunoSEQ multiplex PCR, and the TCRdb table lists in-frame clones only, not all of them. The sample holds about 130,000 clones, around 73% seen once. The specimen was PBMCs. These receptors originate from a man aged 55 to 70 in good health and CMV-seropositive.

The J gene is TRBJ2-1, the V gene TRBV10-1; perhaps TRBD2 as D (5 bases). The germline V gene encodes CDR1 WNHNN and CDR2 SYGVQD (reference sequence). The CDR3 spans 14 residues. V was pared by 5 bases and J by 7 bases, with 15 bases between. CDR3 amino acids: CASSKDLWSNEQFF. The CDR3 DNA is TGCGCCAGCAGTAAGGACTTGTGGTCAAATGAGCAGTTCTTC.

The V and J genes are TRBV5-8 and TRBJ1-1, with 7 bases that match TRBD1. The junction had 13 bases not matched to a gene; V was cut back by 5 bases and J by 9 bases. The length of the CDR3 is 14 residues. Germline V gene data show CDR1 as SGHTS and CDR2 as YDEGEE. CDR3 DNA: TGTGCCAGCAGGGGACCACGACAGGGCCTCAAAGCTTTCTTT. Encoded protein: CASRGPRQGLKAFF.

The chain employs TRBV5-6 and TRBJ2-5, with a possible D match to TRBD2 (5 bases). The V end was cut by 1 base, the J end by 10 bases, with 20 bases between. There are 15 residues in the CDR3. The germline V gene has CDR1 SGHDT and CDR2 YYEEEE. CDR3: CASSLSRTPYGDQYF. The CDR3 DNA is TGTGCCAGCAGCTTGAGTAGGACTCCCTATGGAGACCAGTACTTC.

The chain joins TRBV28 to TRBJ2-7; the D gene is possibly TRBD2 (6 bases). Between the trimmed V and J ends, which lost 8 bases and 2 bases, there was a span of 13 bases. The CDR3 spans 13 residues. Germline loops: CDR1 MDHEN, CDR2 SYDVKM. In DNA form, the CDR3 reads TGTGCCAGCGCGGGACCTCAAACCTACGAGCAGTACTTC. This codes for CASAGPQTYEQYF. The full variable domain, in which reference TRBV28 and TRBJ2-7 provide the parts outside the CDR3, is DVKVTQSSRYLVKRTGEKVFLECVQDMDHENMFWYRQDPGLGLRLIYFSYDVKMKEKGDIPEGYSVSREKKERFSLILESASTNQTSMYLCASAGPQTYEQYFGPGTRLTVT.

This clone turned up a few times. The genes are TRBV28 and TRBJ2-2; D gene unclear. Germline loops: CDR1 MDHEN, CDR2 SYDVKM. The ends were cut back, 6 bases at V and 3 bases at J, with 8 bases in the middle. The CDR3 length is 13 residues. CDR3 loop: CASSLRHTGELFF. For the CDR3, the DNA is TGTGCCAGCAGCCTGAGGCACACCGGGGAGCTGTTTTTT.

The J gene is TRBJ2-7, the V gene TRBV5-5; the D gene is possibly TRBD1 (6 bases). V shed 0 bases and J shed 0 bases, with 7 bases lying between them. This CDR3 spans 14 amino acids. Germline V gives CDR1 SGHKS, CDR2 YYEKEE (reference sequence). The CDR3 DNA sequence: TGTGCCAGCAGCTTGGAGGACAGCTCCTACGAGCAGTACTTC. Translated, it gives CASSLEDSSYEQYF. The whole variable domain, remainder taken from reference TRBV5-5 and TRBJ2-7, is DAGVTQSPTHLIKTRGQQVTLRCSPISGHKSVSWYQQVLGQGPQFIFQYYEKEERGRGNFPDRFSARQFPNYSSELNVNALLLGDSALYLCASSLEDSSYEQYFGPGTRLTVT.

The rearrangement uses TRBV28 and TRBJ1-2; no firm D call. This CDR3 is 11 amino acids long. Germline CDR1 MDHEN, CDR2 SYDVKM. The V gene lost 6 bases and the J gene lost 7 bases, with 9 bases spanning the gap. CDR3 in amino acids: CASSQDSGYTF. The CDR3 region has the DNA TGTGCCAGCAGCCAGGATTCTGGCTACACCTTC.

As regards this clone: A read error may produce the germline difference seen at one junction end. V is TRBV5-8 and J is TRBJ1-1; D gene uncertain. The V gene's germline CDR1 is SGHTS and CDR2 YDEGEE. The CDR3 has 14 residues. The CDR3 DNA is TGTGCCAGCAACTTGCTTCTTGGTCAGACTGAAGCTTTCTTT. Protein: CASNLLLGQTEAFF.

This clone has just a few counts. V gene TRBV11-3 combines with J gene TRBJ2-7; TRBD1 matches 12 bases. The junction had 11 bases not matched to a gene; V was cut back by 5 bases and J by 6 bases. Germline assignment: CDR1 SGHNT and CDR2 YENEEA. CDR3 length: 16 residues. The CDR3 sequence: CASSRGSGQGAGEQYF. CDR3 nucleotides: TGTGCCAGCAGCAGGGGTTCGGGACAGGGGGCTGGCGAGCAGTACTTC.

This chain joins TRBV7-8 and TRBJ2-3; 9 positions match TRBD2. CDR1 is SGHVS and CDR2 is FQNEAQ in the germline V gene. The V segment lost 5 bases and the J segment 4 bases; nucleotides outside the gene matches: 10. This CDR3 comprises 16 residues. CDR3 DNA sequence: TGTGCCAGCAGCCCAAGACTTAGCGGGGGATCAGATACGCAGTATTTT. Amino acids: CASSPRLSGGSDTQYF.

The rearrangement joins TRBV29-1 to TRBJ1-2; D is perhaps TRBD1 (5 bases). The V gene's germline CDR1 is SQVTM and CDR2 ANQGSEA. Between the trimmed V and J ends, which lost 5 bases and 4 bases, there was a span of 11 bases. The CDR3 contains 12 residues. DNA of the CDR3: TGCAGCGTTTCCAGGGAGGGCTATGGCTACACCTTC. Amino acid sequence: CSVSREGYGYTF.

The chain recombines TRBV7-3 with TRBJ1-1, with 9 bases aligning to TRBD1. The CDR3 runs 15 residues. Trimming removed 4 bases from V and 4 bases from J; junction bases left unmatched: 7. Per the germline V gene, CDR1 is SGHTA and CDR2 is FQGTGA. This CDR3 is CASSSSGTGRTEAFF. DNA for the CDR3: TGTGCCAGCAGCTCCTCCGGGACAGGGCGCACTGAAGCTTTCTTT.

There are a few counts of this clone. The chain joins TRBV15 to TRBJ2-1, with 9 nucleotides matching TRBD1. Germline CDR1 reads LNHNV; CDR2 reads YYDKDF (reference sequence). The J segment lost 10 bases and the V segment lost 1 base, leaving 11 bases of the junction unmatched. The CDR3 runs 16 residues. The CDR3 DNA follows: TGTGCCACCAGCAGAGGACGAGGACAGGGGATAAGGGAGCAGTTCTTC. It yields the protein CATSRGRGQGIREQFF. Together with reference TRBV15 and TRBJ2-1, the CDR3 gives the full variable domain: DAMVIQNPRYQVTQFGKPVTLSCSQTLNHNVMYWYQQKSSQAPKLLFHYYDKDFNNEADTPDNFQSRRPNTSFCFLDIRSPGLGDTAMYLCATSRGRGQGIREQFFGPGTRLTVL.

The V gene is TRBV5-1, the J gene TRBJ2-5; 11 bases agree with TRBD2. CDR1 and CDR2 from the germline V gene are SGHRS and YFSETQ. The CDR3 covers 16 residues. With 4 bases clipped from V and 4 bases from J, the junction kept 9 bases outside the gene matches. The CDR3 loop is CASSHPLAGGLETQYF. The CDR3 region has the DNA TGCGCCAGCAGCCACCCTCTAGCGGGGGGCCTAGAGACCCAGTACTTC.

For this clone: Compared with germline, one end of the junction differs, possibly owing to a read error. In the same sample, other DNA sequences code for this CDR3. The V gene is TRBV15, the J gene TRBJ1-1; D is perhaps TRBD1 (5 bases). Germline V gives CDR1 LNHNV, CDR2 YYDKDF (reference sequence). The CDR3 is made up of 13 amino acids. CDR3: CATPSAPDTEAFF. The DNA of the CDR3 is TGTGCCACCCCCTCTGCACCGGACACTGAAGCCTTCTTT.

CDR3 protein: CASLLNIGGTGELFF. The DNA for the CDR3 is TGTGCCAGCTTACTGAATATAGGGGGCACCGGGGAGCTGTTTTTT. V and J are TRBV2 and TRBJ2-2; perhaps TRBD1 as D (6 bases). The CDR3 length is 15 residues. CDR1 is SNHLY, CDR2 FYNNEI, per germline. V was trimmed by 8 bases and J by 4 bases, leaving 17 bases between them.

The chain uses TRBV5-1 and TRBJ2-7; perhaps TRBD2 as D (6 bases). V was cut by 10 bases and J by 0 bases, with 20 bases left in between. The CDR3 consists of 15 residues. Germline V gives CDR1 SGHRS, CDR2 YFSETQ. CDR3 sequence reads: CASNQGGTPSYEQYF. The CDR3 bases are TGCGCCTCCAATCAGGGCGGGACTCCCTCCTACGAGCAGTACTTC.

The V call is TRBV30, the J call TRBJ2-5; 7 nucleotides agree with TRBD2. Germline V gene lookup returns CDR1 GTSNPN and CDR2 SVGIG (reference sequence). CDR3 length: 14 residues. The V segment lost 0 bases and the J segment 9 bases; nucleotides outside the gene matches: 10. DNA for the CDR3: TGTGCCTGGAGTGTACATGGGGGGGTACGGGCCCAGTACTTC. It translates to CAWSVHGGVRAQYF. The whole variable domain, filled in from reference TRBV30 and TRBJ2-5, reads SQTIHQWPATLVQPVGSPLSLECTVEGTSNPNLYWYRQAAGRGLQLLFYSVGIGQISSEVPQNLSASRPQDRQFILSSKKLLLSDSGFYLCAWSVHGGVRAQYFGPGTRLLVL.

The chain couples TRBV7-9 to TRBJ2-5; 7 positions agree with TRBD1. The CDR3 runs 14 residues. V trimming: 5 bases; J trimming: 3 bases; junction bases outside the gene matches: 6. Germline CDR1 is SEHNR and CDR2 is FQNEAQ (reference sequence). CDR3 amino acids: CASSPGTVEETQYF. CDR3 sequence (DNA): TGTGCCAGCAGCCCCGGGACAGTCGAAGAGACCCAGTACTTC.

The gene calls are TRBV1 and TRBJ1-1; TRBD1, the table's D call, lacks a check against the DNA. TRBV1 represents a pseudogene. The CDR3 is made up of 18 amino acids. CDR3 region: CTSRKNGTGTGGNTEAFF. DNA of the CDR3: TGCACCAGCAGAAAAAACGGGACAGGGACGGGAGGGAACACTGAAGCTTTCTTT.

The chain joins TRBV9 to TRBJ2-3; a possible D gene is TRBD1 (5 bases). Trimming took 2 bases from V and 2 from J, leaving 18 bases between them. CDR1 SGDLS and CDR2 YYNGEE come from the germline V gene. The CDR3 is 17 amino acids. CDR3 in DNA: TGTGCCAGCAGCGTCCCGGAACTCGGACAAGACACAGATACGCAGTATTTT. It specifies CASSVPELGQDTDTQYF.

This sequence joins TRBV4-1 and TRBJ2-5; 9 nucleotides align to TRBD2. The CDR3 contains 16 residues. CDR1 MGHRA and CDR2 YSYEKL come from the germline V gene. Losses at the gene ends were 4 bases for V and 2 bases for J; bases not matched to a gene: 8. The CDR3 DNA reads TGCGCCAGCAGCCGGGGGGCGGGGGGGATTCAAGAGACCCAGTACTTC. This encodes CASSRGAGGIQETQYF.

This rearrangement joins TRBV5-5 to TRBJ1-2; TRBD1 matches at 11 bases. V dropped 3 bases and J dropped 0; count of bases not matched to a gene: 4. Germline lookup yields CDR1 SGHKS and CDR2 YYEKEE (reference sequence). The CDR3 length is 16 residues. The CDR3 nucleotides read TGTGCCAGCAGCTCCGGGACAGGGGGTACTAACTATGGCTACACCTTC. It encodes CASSSGTGGTNYGYTF.

The chain has TRBV28 and TRBJ2-7; D is ambiguous. The germline gives CDR1 MDHEN, CDR2 SYDVKM. Trimming cost V 5 bases and J 6 bases, with 20 bases left between them. The CDR3 consists of 15 residues. The CDR3 DNA follows: TGTGCCAGCAGTGCCGACCGCCGAAAGACACGCGAGCAGTACTTC. Translation: CASSADRRKTREQYF.

The chain links TRBV7-3 to TRBJ2-1, with D tentatively TRBD1 (6 bases). Trimming removed 4 bases at V and 7 bases at J, with 11 bases between. The germline V gene encodes CDR1 SGHTA and CDR2 FQGTGA. This CDR3 has 13 residues. CDR3 loop: CASSYLTGNEQFF. CDR3 in DNA: TGTGCCAGCAGCTACCTGACAGGTAATGAGCAGTTCTTC.

For the CDR3, the DNA is TGCAGCGTCGACTTCGCTGGGCAGGGGGCGGGCTACACCTTC. The encoded protein is CSVDFAGQGAGYTF. This chain uses TRBV29-1 with TRBJ1-2; the match to TRBD1 covers 8 bases. Germline trimming cut 6 bases from V and 8 bases from J; bases unmatched to any gene: 14. The CDR3 sequence is 14 residues long. Germline CDR1 is SQVTM and CDR2 is ANQGSEA.

This clone is a singleton in its sample. This chain links TRBV7-2 with TRBJ1-6; possibly TRBD1 for D (5 bases). The CDR3 spans 15 residues. Trimming left V 2 bases short and J 5 bases short, with 10 bases between. The germline gives CDR1 SGHTA, CDR2 FQGNSA. The CDR3 here is CASSLNGGDNSPLHF. CDR3 nucleotides: TGTGCCAGCAGCTTAAATGGGGGGGATAATTCACCCCTCCACTTT.

This clone was picked up a small number of times. The chain uses TRBV5-8 and TRBJ2-2; D unclear. From germline, CDR1 is SGHTS and CDR2 YDEGEE. This CDR3 region has 13 residues. V lost 4 bases and J lost 5, with 9 bases in between. CDR3 DNA sequence: TGTGCCAGCAGCCGTATCAGGACCGGGGAGCTGTTTTTT. Amino acid sequence: CASSRIRTGELFF.

The chain recombines TRBV28 with TRBJ1-3; D perhaps matches TRBD1 (6 bases). CDR3 length: 16 residues. V lost 5 bases to trimming and J lost 0 bases, with 14 bases between them. Germline V gives CDR1 MDHEN, CDR2 SYDVKM. CDR3 nucleotides: TGTGCCAGCAGTCCCGGGACAAGTCTCTCTGGAAACACCATATATTTT. Amino acid sequence: CASSPGTSLSGNTIYF.